These 17 T cell receptor beta chains share one sample of origin, sequenced in a study of Tregs in tolerant kidney transplant recipients. The table came from immunoSEQ multiplex PCR; TCRdb's copy has only in-frame clones and leaves some out. The data hold 100,000 to 130,000 clones, with 90% observed a single time. The sample consisted of CD4+ T cells from blood, taken before the transplant. The source is a human donor who received a combined kidney and bone marrow transplant.

The V and J genes are TRBV28 and TRBJ1-2; 7 bases are a match to TRBD1. V lost 10 bases, J lost 6 bases, and 17 bases stayed unmatched. CDR1 is MDHEN, CDR2 SYDVKM, per germline. The length of the CDR3 is 15 residues. The CDR3 DNA reads TGTGCCACCACACCGAGGGGGCAGGGGACGCATGGCTACACCTTC. As protein: CATTPRGQGTHGYTF.

The rearrangement links TRBV9 to TRBJ1-2; D possibly corresponds to TRBD1 (6 bases). CDR3 length: 15 amino acids. V was cut by 0 bases and J by 4 bases, with 13 bases left in between. The germline V gene has CDR1 SGDLS and CDR2 YYNGEE. The CDR3 region is CASSVASGVGYGYTF. In DNA form, the CDR3 reads TGTGCCAGCAGCGTAGCGTCAGGGGTTGGCTATGGCTACACCTTC.

The chain links TRBV11-2 to TRBJ2-4, with D maybe TRBD2 (6 bases). Germline CDR1 and CDR2: SGHAT and FQNNGV. V was cut by 5 bases and J by 0 bases, with 11 bases left in between. This CDR3 spans 15 amino acids. The CDR3 bases are TGTGCCAGCAGCGCATCGGGGGTAGCCAAAAACATTCAGTACTTC. It translates to CASSASGVAKNIQYF.

J is TRBJ1-6 and V is TRBV5-1, with D tentatively TRBD1 (5 bases). This CDR3 comprises 15 residues. The ends were cut back, 0 bases at V and 6 bases at J, with 10 bases in the middle. CDR1 and CDR2 (germline): SGHRS, YFSETQ. CDR3 nucleotide sequence: TGCGCCAGCAGCTTGGGCGGCAGGGCTAATTCACCCCTCCACTTT. This gives the protein CASSLGGRANSPLHF.

V and J are TRBV29-1 and TRBJ2-2; 7 positions match TRBD2. Germline CDR1 SQVTM, CDR2 ANQGSEA. This CDR3 is built from 14 residues. V shed 6 bases, J shed 6 bases, and the junction held 10 bases outside the gene matches. CDR3 in DNA: TGCAGCGTCCAGCGGCAGGGAGGGGCCGGGGAGCTGTTTTTT. This encodes CSVQRQGGAGELFF.

This clone was counted once. This chain uses TRBV10-2 with TRBJ1-1, with D possibly being TRBD1 (6 bases). Germline lookup yields CDR1 WSHSY and CDR2 SAAADI. The germline V and J ends were trimmed by 7 bases and 3 bases, with 24 bases remaining between them. The CDR3 is 17 residues long. The CDR3 DNA reads as TGCGCCAGCACTCTAAGTTTCGCAGGACAGTGGGACACTGAAGCTTTCTTT. Translation gives CASTLSFAGQWDTEAFF.

V gene TRBV7-9 combines with J gene TRBJ1-2; TRBD1 matches at 9 bases. V lost 5 bases, J lost 7 bases, and 14 bases stayed unmatched. In germline, CDR1 is SEHNR, CDR2 FQNEAQ (reference sequence). The CDR3 contains 16 residues. CDR3 region: CASSPKPGQGFGGYTF. CDR3 nucleotides: TGTGCCAGCAGCCCTAAGCCGGGACAGGGATTCGGTGGCTACACCTTC.

The chain combines TRBV5-4 with TRBJ2-2; no firm D call. CDR3 length: 17 amino acids. Trimming cost V 2 bases and J 0 bases, with 14 bases left between them. The germline CDR1 and CDR2 sequences are SGHNT and YYREEE (reference sequence). CDR3 nucleotides: TGTGCCAGCAGCTTAACGTTAATTCGGGCGAACACCGGGGAGCTGTTTTTT. Amino acid sequence: CASSLTLIRANTGELFF. The full variable domain, its missing parts supplied by reference TRBV5-4 and TRBJ2-2, is ETGVTQSPTHLIKTRGQQVTLRCSSQSGHNTVSWYQQALGQGPQFIFQYYREEENGRGNFPPRFSGLQFPNYSSELNVNALELDDSALYLCASSLTLIRANTGELFFGEGSRLTVL.

The chain uses TRBV28 and TRBJ1-2; D may be TRBD1 (6 bases). The CDR3 is 13 residues long. Per the germline V gene, CDR1 is MDHEN and CDR2 is SYDVKM. The V gene lost 9 bases and the J gene lost 5 bases, with 16 bases spanning the gap. The CDR3, as DNA: TGTGCCAGTTATCCGGGACACAAATATGGCTACACCTTC. Protein: CASYPGHKYGYTF.

This chain joins TRBV10-2 and TRBJ2-3; a weak D match, TRBD1 (5 bases). The CDR3 is made up of 17 amino acids. The V and J ends lost 4 bases and 0 bases respectively, with 17 bases between them. Per germline, CDR1 WSHSY and CDR2 SAAADI. CDR3 residues: CASSARQNSLSTDTQYF. The CDR3, as DNA: TGCGCCAGCAGTGCCCGACAGAATAGCTTAAGCACAGATACGCAGTATTTT.

The table lists this clone with a count of one. V and J are TRBV25-1 and TRBJ2-2; 8 bases agree with TRBD1. Germline lookup yields CDR1 MGHDK and CDR2 SYGVNS. The CDR3 runs to 15 residues. V dropped 10 bases and J dropped 1; count of bases not matched to a gene: 8. The CDR3 here is CATNIGTGNTGELFF. For the CDR3, the DNA is TGTGCCACCAACATAGGGACAGGGAACACCGGGGAGCTGTTTTTT.

The chain joins TRBV5-1 to TRBJ2-7, with D unclear. In germline, CDR1 is SGHRS, CDR2 YFSETQ. Trimming took 0 bases from V and 3 from J, leaving 4 bases between them. CDR3 size: 12 residues. CDR3 in amino acids: CASSLESYEQYF. The DNA of the CDR3 is TGCGCCAGCAGCTTGGAGAGCTACGAGCAGTACTTC.

This rearrangement joins TRBV7-2 to TRBJ2-5, with 7 bases lining up with TRBD2. Per the germline V gene, CDR1 is SGHTA and CDR2 is FQGNSA. This CDR3 contains 13 residues. V lost 6 bases, J lost 4 bases, and 5 bases stayed unmatched. In DNA form, the CDR3 reads TGTGCCAGCAGTTTACTAGCGACAGAGACCCAGTACTTC. Its protein is CASSLLATETQYF.

V usage is TRBV11-2 and J usage is TRBJ2-7; a weak D match, TRBD1 (6 bases). Trimming shortened V by 5 bases and J by 2 bases, and 16 bases separated the two germline ends. Germline V gene data show CDR1 as SGHAT and CDR2 as FQNNGV. This CDR3 has 15 amino acids. This chain's CDR3 is CASSPLQGSPYEQYF. CDR3 DNA: TGTGCCAGCAGCCCACTACAGGGATCTCCCTACGAGCAGTACTTC.

This chain uses TRBV5-4 with TRBJ1-5, with 9 bases aligning to TRBD1. With V trimmed by 4 bases and J by 4 bases, 6 bases remained unmatched. This CDR3 is built from 15 residues. The germline CDR1 and CDR2 sequences are SGHNT and YYREEE (reference sequence). CDR3 DNA: TGTGCCAGCAGCCCGGGGACAGGGAGGAATCAGCCCCAGCATTTT. It translates to CASSPGTGRNQPQHF.

The J gene is TRBJ2-3, the V gene TRBV7-7, with D tentatively TRBD2 (6 bases). In germline, CDR1 is SSHAT, CDR2 FNYEAQ (reference sequence). The length of the CDR3 is 13 residues. V was clipped by 1 base and J by 6 bases, with 8 bases between them. The CDR3: CASSLVRGDTQYF. For the CDR3, the DNA is TGTGCCAGCAGCTTAGTGCGGGGCGATACGCAGTATTTT.

CDR3 region: CATSFTSGGRRNEQFF. The DNA for the CDR3 is TGTGCCACCAGCTTCACGTCAGGGGGCCGTAGGAATGAGCAGTTCTTC. This chain joins TRBV15 and TRBJ2-1, with 8 bases identical to TRBD1. This CDR3 has 16 residues. The germline V gene encodes CDR1 LNHNV and CDR2 YYDKDF (reference sequence). V lost 5 bases to trimming and J lost 7 bases; unmatched junction nucleotides: 13.